Reported below is one TCR beta chain. The specificity of this receptor is unknown. No quality values exist for individual bases; no much larger clone is one base distant. Interpreted using the paper, the time point label stands for: cycle 4 day 1 (C4D1), after less than seven weeks of nivolumab. Every trial patient had relapsed following autologous stem cell transplantation, and prior brentuximab vedotin exposure was what differed among cohorts A, B and C. Using a Miltenyi CD8+ T cell isolation kit, CD8+ T cells were purified from thawed PBMCs through magnetic negative selection. The trial cohort included some 53 patients with relapsed/refractory classical Hodgkin lymphoma, and each patient had a best overall response of complete response, partial response or progressive disease. Single-agent nivolumab was administered to trial patients in the multi-cohort phase II CheckMate 205 trial. An independent review committee assessed best overall response by applying the 2007 International Working Group response criteria. Trial PBMCs were obtained immediately prior to nivolumab initiation (C1D1) and on therapy at cycle 2 day 1 and cycle 4 day 1. After peripheral blood was drawn into 8 mL Vacutainer Cell Preparation Tubes, PBMCs were isolated by centrifugation and then cryopreserved. Purified CD4+ and CD8+ fractions were prepared only for cases in which an additional PBMC sample was available. On LS columns in a quadroMACS separator, the magnetically labelled cells were depleted, and the flow-through was collected as the purified fraction.

This sample is drawn from a study of PD-1 blockade in classical Hodgkin lymphoma (dated by TCRdb to the early 2020s). Study-level background: Nivolumab dosing was 3 mg/kg intravenously every 2 weeks, continuing until either disease progression or unacceptable toxicity. A peripheral blood immune signature of response to PD-1 blockade in classical Hodgkin lymphoma was defined using TCR beta sequencing and CyTOF. What the authors observed across the whole study: Baseline TCR diversity was reported to be lower in newly diagnosed patients than in healthy donors and to be lower still in relapsed/refractory patients. Trial patients with a complete response had baseline diversity similar to that of newly diagnosed patients, while partial responders and progressors had significantly lower diversity. The study covered only a single clinical trial cohort, and the causes of the repertoire differences, possibly disease activity or prior therapy, were still not defined. A significant rise by C4D1 was seen in CD4+ but not CD8+ TCR diversity (p=0.0027 vs p=0.16), with the rise being most apparent in complete responders (p=0.02). Diversity was lower in patients who began nivolumab less than 1 year after ASCT, so these patients were left out of later analyses to avoid confounding by immune reconstitution.

Taken from cysteine to phenylalanine, the CDR3 has 14 residues. Only the CDR3 DNA stays, 42 bases, in frame from base 1. V loses 3 bases at its end and J loses 3 bases; junction bases beyond the gene matches: 6. The germline V gene (reference sequence) provides CDR1 SGHNT and CDR2 YYREEE. Genomic DNA was extracted with the Qiagen DNeasy kit from unsorted PBMCs and from negatively selected CD4+ and CD8+ fractions. Amplification of TCR beta CDR3 regions was done by immunoSEQ multiplex PCR with primers that anneal to V and J segments. A synthetic immune receptor repertoire was used to minimize amplification bias, and remaining bias was computationally removed after sequencing. The authors' analysis ran thus. Custom Python scripts were used to quantify repertoire diversity as the Shannon entropy index. Unsorted, CD4+ and CD8+ repertoires were examined separately, except in combined analyses, for which CD4+ and CD8+ sequences were merged in silico. A clone was considered expanded if an increase in frequency of at least 2-fold after treatment relative to C1D1 was found, and a pseudocount of 0.5 was applied to clones undetected at baseline. Clones with 0 or 1 copy at C1D1 were defined as singleton clones, while clones with 2 or more copies were defined as non-singleton clones. Clones expanded in unsorted samples were annotated as CD4+, CD8+ or unknown by matching protein sequences in sorted samples from the same patient. Wilcoxon tests were applied to paired samples to test diversity changes from C1D1 to C4D1. TCRdb took this table from immuneACCESS and kept in-frame rearrangements with V and J called. Such tables lack part of the clones; where checked against another copy, unresolved V genes explain under half of the gap, and the rest is unexplained. V and J calls and clone size are given by that table; D and trimming were obtained from the DNA. Recorded for this sample are 15,000 to 25,000 clones; roughly 82% of them occurred a single time. The ten largest clones add up to 7.3% of the sample.

Sequencing used CD8+ T cells from blood, obtained before the fourth cycle of nivolumab. The chain links TRBV5-4 with TRBJ2-7; TRBD1 matches 7 bases in the middle. The TCR was taken from a human donor with classical Hodgkin lymphoma. The DNA reads as follows: TGTGCCAGCAGCTACAGGGGTACGGGCTACGAGCAGTACTTC. Its translation reads: CASSYRGTGYEQYF.